The 11 T cell receptor beta chains listed next were all sequenced from one sample in a study of cytomegalovirus exposure and HLA in healthy donors. A multiplex PCR was run with 60 Vbeta primers and 13 Jbeta primers. This table comes from immunoSEQ multiplex PCR, and its TCRdb copy is limited to in-frame clones, with some not included. The sample comprises about 98,000 clones, 70% of which are singletons, and 2% to 3% rests with the top ten. What was sequenced was PBMCs. All receptors come from a man aged 50-59 years in good health and CMV-seronegative.

The chain carries TRBV28 and TRBJ1-4; D is unclear. This CDR3 has 11 amino acids. Germline V gene data show CDR1 as MDHEN and CDR2 as SYDVKM. V lost 5 bases to trimming and J lost 8 bases, with 6 bases between them. The CDR3 DNA sequence: TGTGCCAGCAGTATACAAGAAAAACTGTTTTTT. Its translation is CASSIQEKLFF.

J is TRBJ1-1 and V is TRBV27, with a possible D match to TRBD1 (6 bases). The ends were cut back, 8 bases at V and 6 bases at J, with 25 bases in the middle. This CDR3 spans 16 amino acids. Per germline, CDR1 MNHEY and CDR2 SMNVEV (reference sequence). The CDR3 sequence: CASSSAGQFKASEAFF. CDR3 nucleotides: TGTGCCAGCTCCTCAGCCGGACAGTTTAAGGCCTCTGAAGCTTTCTTT.

The CDR3 loop reads CASSLTQYEQYF. The CDR3 DNA sequence: TGTGCCAGCAGCTTAACTCAATACGAGCAGTACTTC. The V gene is TRBV7-9, the J gene TRBJ2-7, with no clear D. This CDR3 comprises 12 residues. The germline CDR1 and CDR2 sequences are SEHNR and FQNEAQ (reference sequence). V shed 2 bases and J shed 4 bases, with 6 bases lying between them.

The rearrangement uses TRBV5-1 and TRBJ2-7; the match to TRBD1 covers 7 bases. This CDR3 has 13 residues. Germline lookup yields CDR1 SGHRS and CDR2 YFSETQ. Trimming removed 4 bases from V and 6 bases from J; junction bases left unmatched: 7. The CDR3, as DNA: TGCGCCAGCAGCGGACAGGCGGGCCTCGAGCAGTACTTC. It is translated as CASSGQAGLEQYF.

This chain uses TRBV28 with TRBJ1-2; TRBD1 matches 10 bases. V lost 5 bases to trimming and J lost 4 bases; unmatched junction nucleotides: 13. The germline V gene encodes CDR1 MDHEN and CDR2 SYDVKM. The CDR3 covers 17 residues. The CDR3 DNA is TGTGCCAGCAGTGGGGAGGCCCGACAGGGGGCCATCTATGGCTACACCTTC. It codes for CASSGEARQGAIYGYTF.

V is TRBV4-1 and J is TRBJ2-5; D gene uncertain. CDR3 size: 17 residues. CDR1 is MGHRA, CDR2 YSYEKL, per germline. With 3 bases removed from V and 2 bases from J, the gap between germline ends came to 19 bases. The CDR3 bases are TGCGCCAGCAGCCACGCGCATTATCACAGCACACAAGAGACCCAGTACTTC. It is translated as CASSHAHYHSTQETQYF.

The chain joins TRBV28 to TRBJ1-3, with unresolved D. Germline loops: CDR1 MDHEN, CDR2 SYDVKM. V was clipped by 3 bases and J by 4 bases, with 16 bases between them. The CDR3 totals 16 residues. This chain's CDR3 is CASSFVSRTHGNTIYF. In nucleotides, the CDR3 is TGTGCCAGCAGTTTCGTTAGTCGGACTCACGGAAACACCATATATTTT. Full variable domain (rest looked up from reference TRBV28 and TRBJ1-3): DVKVTQSSRYLVKRTGEKVFLECVQDMDHENMFWYRQDPGLGLRLIYFSYDVKMKEKGDIPEGYSVSREKKERFSLILESASTNQTSMYLCASSFVSRTHGNTIYFGEGSWLTVV.

The V call is TRBV28, the J call TRBJ1-1, with D possibly being TRBD1 (5 bases). V was pared by 4 bases and J by 0 bases, with 12 bases between. This CDR3 is built from 15 residues. Looked up from germline, CDR1 is MDHEN and CDR2 is SYDVKM. The CDR3, as DNA: TGTGCCAGCAGTTCGCGTTGGGGGGTGAACACTGAAGCTTTCTTT. Protein: CASSSRWGVNTEAFF. Full variable domain (missing parts from reference TRBV28 and TRBJ1-1): DVKVTQSSRYLVKRTGEKVFLECVQDMDHENMFWYRQDPGLGLRLIYFSYDVKMKEKGDIPEGYSVSREKKERFSLILESASTNQTSMYLCASSSRWGVNTEAFFGQGTRLTVV.

V is TRBV2 and J is TRBJ1-5, with TRBD1 matching over 8 bases. There are 13 residues in the CDR3. Trimming at V came to 5 bases and at J to 8 bases, leaving 5 bases not matched to a gene. Germline V gene data show CDR1 as SNHLY and CDR2 as FYNNEI. Here the CDR3 DNA reads TGTGCCAGCAGTTGGACAGGGCTAGAGCCCCAGCATTTT. It specifies CASSWTGLEPQHF.

This clone was counted a few times. This rearrangement joins TRBV6-6 to TRBJ1-1; D possibly corresponds to TRBD1 (6 bases). CDR1 and CDR2 from the germline V gene are MNHNY and SVGAGI (reference sequence). Trimming removed 0 bases from V and 14 bases from J, with 16 bases in between. CDR3 size: 13 residues. The CDR3 DNA reads as TGTGCCAGCAGTTACTCGAACAGGGTTGAGGTCTTCTTT. Translating it yields CASSYSNRVEVFF.

V and J are TRBV6-6 and TRBJ1-1; 7 nucleotides agree with TRBD1. This CDR3 is built from 14 residues. The V gene end was trimmed by 5 bases and the J gene end by 1 base; junction bases not matched to a gene: 4. The germline gives CDR1 MNHNY, CDR2 SVGAGI (reference sequence). The CDR3 spells CASSRGQSNTEAFF. The CDR3 bases are TGTGCCAGCAGTAGGGGACAGTCGAACACTGAAGCTTTCTTT.